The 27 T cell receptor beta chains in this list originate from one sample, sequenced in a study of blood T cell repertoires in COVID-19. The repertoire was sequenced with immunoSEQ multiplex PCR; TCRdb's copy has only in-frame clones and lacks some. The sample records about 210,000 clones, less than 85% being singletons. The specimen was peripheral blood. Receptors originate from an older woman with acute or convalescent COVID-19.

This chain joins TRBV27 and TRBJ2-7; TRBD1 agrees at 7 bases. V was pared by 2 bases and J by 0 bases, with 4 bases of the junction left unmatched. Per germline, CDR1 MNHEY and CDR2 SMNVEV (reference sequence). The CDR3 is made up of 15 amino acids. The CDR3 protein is CASSLRDSSSYEQYV. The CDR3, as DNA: TGTGCCAGCAGTTTACGGGACAGCAGCTCCTACGAGCAGTACGTC.

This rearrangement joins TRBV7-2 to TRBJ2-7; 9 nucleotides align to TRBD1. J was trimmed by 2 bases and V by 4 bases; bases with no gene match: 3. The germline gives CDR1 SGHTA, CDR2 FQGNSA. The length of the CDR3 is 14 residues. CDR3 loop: CASSYRDRAYEQYF. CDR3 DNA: TGTGCCAGCAGCTACCGGGACAGGGCCTACGAGCAGTACTTC. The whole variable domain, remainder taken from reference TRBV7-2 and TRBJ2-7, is GAGVSQSPSNKVTEKGKDVELRCDPISGHTALYWYRQSLGQGLEFLIYFQGNSAPDKSGLPSDRFSAERTGGSVSTLTIQRTQQEDSAVYLCASSYRDRAYEQYFGPGTRLTVT.

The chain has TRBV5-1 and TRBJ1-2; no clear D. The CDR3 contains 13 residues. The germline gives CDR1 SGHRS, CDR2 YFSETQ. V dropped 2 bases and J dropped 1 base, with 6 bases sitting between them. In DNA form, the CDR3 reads TGCGCCAGCAGCTTAGCCCTTAACTATGGCTACACCTTC. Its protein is CASSLALNYGYTF.

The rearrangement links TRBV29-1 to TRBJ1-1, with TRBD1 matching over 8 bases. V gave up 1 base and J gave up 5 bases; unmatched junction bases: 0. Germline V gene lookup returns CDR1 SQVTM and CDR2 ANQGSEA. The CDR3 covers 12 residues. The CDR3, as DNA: TGCAGCGTTGAAGGGACAGGGACTGAAGCTTTCTTT. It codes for CSVEGTGTEAFF.

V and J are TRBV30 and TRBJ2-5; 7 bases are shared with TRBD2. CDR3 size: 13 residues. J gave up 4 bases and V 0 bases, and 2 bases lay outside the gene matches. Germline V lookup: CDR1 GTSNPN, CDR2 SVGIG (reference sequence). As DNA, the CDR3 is TGTGCCTGGAGTGTACGACTAGCAGAGACCCAGTACTTC. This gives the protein CAWSVRLAETQYF.

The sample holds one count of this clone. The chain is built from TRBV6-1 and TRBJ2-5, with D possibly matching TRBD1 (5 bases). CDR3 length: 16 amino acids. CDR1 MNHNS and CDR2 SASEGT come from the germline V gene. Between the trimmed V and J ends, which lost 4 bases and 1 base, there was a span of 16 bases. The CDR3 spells CASSVGASRTQETQYF. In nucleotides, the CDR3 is TGTGCCAGCAGTGTTGGGGCATCTCGGACCCAAGAGACCCAGTACTTC.

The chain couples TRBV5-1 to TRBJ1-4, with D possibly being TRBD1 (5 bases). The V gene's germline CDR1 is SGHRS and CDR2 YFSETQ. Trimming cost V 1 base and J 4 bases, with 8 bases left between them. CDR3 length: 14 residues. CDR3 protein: CASSLSGINEKLFF. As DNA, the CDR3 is TGCGCCAGCAGCTTGTCAGGGATTAATGAAAAACTGTTTTTT.

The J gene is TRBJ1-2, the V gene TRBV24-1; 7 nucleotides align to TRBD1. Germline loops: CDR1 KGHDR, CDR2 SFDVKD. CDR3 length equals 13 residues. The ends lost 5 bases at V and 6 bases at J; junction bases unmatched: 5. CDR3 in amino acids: CATSVLGTDGYTF. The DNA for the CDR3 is TGTGCCACCAGTGTTCTCGGGACAGATGGCTACACCTTC.

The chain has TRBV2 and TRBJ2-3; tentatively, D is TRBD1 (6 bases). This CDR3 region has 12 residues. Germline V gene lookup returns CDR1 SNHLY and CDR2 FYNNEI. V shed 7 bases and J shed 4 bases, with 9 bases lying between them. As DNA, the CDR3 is TGTGCCAGCACCAGGGGTTCAGATACGCAGTATTTT. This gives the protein CASTRGSDTQYF.

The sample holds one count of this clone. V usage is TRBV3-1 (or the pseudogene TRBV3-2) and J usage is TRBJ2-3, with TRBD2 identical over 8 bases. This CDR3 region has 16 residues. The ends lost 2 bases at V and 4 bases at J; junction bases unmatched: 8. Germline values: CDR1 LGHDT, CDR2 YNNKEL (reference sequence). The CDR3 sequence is CASSQYTGGRPDTQYF. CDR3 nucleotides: TGTGCCAGCAGCCAATATACGGGGGGGCGGCCAGATACGCAGTATTTT.

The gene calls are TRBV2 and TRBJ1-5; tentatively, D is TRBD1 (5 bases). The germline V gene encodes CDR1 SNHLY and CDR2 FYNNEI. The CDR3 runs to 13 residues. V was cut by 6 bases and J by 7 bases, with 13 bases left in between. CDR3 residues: CASSPTREQPQHF. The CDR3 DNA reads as TGTGCCAGCAGCCCCACCAGGGAACAGCCCCAGCATTTT.

The CDR3 DNA reads as TGTGCCAGCAGTTTATTTAGTCAGGGGAAAAACACCATATATTTT. Its translation: CASSLFSQGKNTIYF. This chain links TRBV28 with TRBJ1-3, with D possibly TRBD1 on 6 matching bases. The CDR3 runs 15 residues. Germline CDR1 is MDHEN and CDR2 is SYDVKM. V lost 1 base and J 6 bases, leaving 13 bases between the germline ends. The variable domain in full, with the rest retrieved from reference TRBV28 and TRBJ1-3, is DVKVTQSSRYLVKRTGEKVFLECVQDMDHENMFWYRQDPGLGLRLIYFSYDVKMKEKGDIPEGYSVSREKKERFSLILESASTNQTSMYLCASSLFSQGKNTIYFGEGSWLTVV.

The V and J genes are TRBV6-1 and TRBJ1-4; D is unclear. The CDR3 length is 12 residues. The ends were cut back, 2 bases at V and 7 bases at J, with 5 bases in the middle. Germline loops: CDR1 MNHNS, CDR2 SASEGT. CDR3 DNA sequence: TGTGCCAGCAGTGAATGGAGTGAAAAACTGTTTTTT. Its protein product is CASSEWSEKLFF.

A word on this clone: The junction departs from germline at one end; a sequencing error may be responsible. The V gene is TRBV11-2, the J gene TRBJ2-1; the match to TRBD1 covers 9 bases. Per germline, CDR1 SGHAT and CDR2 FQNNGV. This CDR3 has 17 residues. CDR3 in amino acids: CASSLGRTGAFYNEQFF. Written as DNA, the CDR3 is TGTGCCAGCAGTTTAGGGCGGACAGGGGCCTTCTACAATGAGCAGTTCTTC.

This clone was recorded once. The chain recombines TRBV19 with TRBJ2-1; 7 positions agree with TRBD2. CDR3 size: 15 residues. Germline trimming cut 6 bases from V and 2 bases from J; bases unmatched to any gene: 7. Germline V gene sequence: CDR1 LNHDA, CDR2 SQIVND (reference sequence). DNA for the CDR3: TGTGCCAGTAGGACTAGCAAAGTTACCTACAATGAGCAGTTCTTC. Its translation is CASRTSKVTYNEQFF.

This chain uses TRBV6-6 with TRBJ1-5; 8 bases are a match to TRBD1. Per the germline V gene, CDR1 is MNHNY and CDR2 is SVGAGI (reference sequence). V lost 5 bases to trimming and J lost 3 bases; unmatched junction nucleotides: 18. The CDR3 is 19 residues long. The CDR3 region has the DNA TGTGCCAGCAGTCCACGCCATAGGACAGGGCGAACCTTCAATCAGCCCCAGCATTTT. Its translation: CASSPRHRTGRTFNQPQHF.

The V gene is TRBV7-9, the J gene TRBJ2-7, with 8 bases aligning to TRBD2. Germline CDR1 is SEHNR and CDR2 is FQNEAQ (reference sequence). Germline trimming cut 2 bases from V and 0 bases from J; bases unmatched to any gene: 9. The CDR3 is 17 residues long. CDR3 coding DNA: TGTGCCAGCAGCTTACCAGGCGGGGGGTCGAGCTCCTACGAGCAGTACTTC. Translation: CASSLPGGGSSSYEQYF.

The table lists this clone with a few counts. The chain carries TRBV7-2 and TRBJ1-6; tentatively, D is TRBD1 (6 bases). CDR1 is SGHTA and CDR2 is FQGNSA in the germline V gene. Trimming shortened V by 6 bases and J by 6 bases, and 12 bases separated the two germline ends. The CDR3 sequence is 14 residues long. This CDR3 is CASSQWTANSPLHF. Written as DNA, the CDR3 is TGTGCCAGCAGTCAGTGGACAGCTAATTCACCCCTCCACTTT.

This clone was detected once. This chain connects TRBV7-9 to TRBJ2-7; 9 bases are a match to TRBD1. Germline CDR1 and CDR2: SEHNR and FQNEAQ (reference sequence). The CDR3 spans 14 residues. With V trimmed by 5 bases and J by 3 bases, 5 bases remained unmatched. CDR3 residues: CASSVGQGNYEQYF. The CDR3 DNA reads TGTGCCAGCAGCGTTGGACAGGGGAACTACGAGCAGTACTTC. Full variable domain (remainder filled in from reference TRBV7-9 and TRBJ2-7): DTGVSQNPRHKITKRGQNVTFRCDPISEHNRLYWYRQTLGQGPEFLTYFQNEAQLEKSRLLSDRFSAERPKGSFSTLEIQRTEQGDSAMYLCASSVGQGNYEQYFGPGTRLTVT.

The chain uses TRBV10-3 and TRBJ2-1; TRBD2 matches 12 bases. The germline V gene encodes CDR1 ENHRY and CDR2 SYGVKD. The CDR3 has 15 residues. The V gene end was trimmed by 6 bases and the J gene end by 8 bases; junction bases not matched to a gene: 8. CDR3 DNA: TGTGCCATCAGCCCTAGCGGGGGGGTCAGGGATGAGCAGTTCTTC. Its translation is CAISPSGGVRDEQFF.

In nucleotides, the CDR3 is TGTGCCAGCAGTATCAGGGATGGCTACACCTTC. This encodes CASSIRDGYTF. The rearrangement links TRBV6-2 or TRBV6-3 to TRBJ1-2; tentatively, D is TRBD1 (5 bases). V was shortened by 5 bases and J by 6 bases, with 7 bases between the two germline ends. Germline V CDR1 and CDR2: MNHEY, SVGEGT. The CDR3 has 11 amino acids.

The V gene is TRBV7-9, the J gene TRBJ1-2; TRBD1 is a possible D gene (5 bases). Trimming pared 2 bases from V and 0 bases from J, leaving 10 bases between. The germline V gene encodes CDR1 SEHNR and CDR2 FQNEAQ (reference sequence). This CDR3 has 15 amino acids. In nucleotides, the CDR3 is TGTGCCAGCAGCTTATCGGGACTATCTAACTATGGCTACACCTTC. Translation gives CASSLSGLSNYGYTF.

The CDR3 coding sequence is TGTGCCAGCAGTGAACAGGGTTCTTACTCTGGAAACACCATATATTTT. As protein: CASSEQGSYSGNTIYF. This chain connects TRBV6-1 to TRBJ1-3; tentative D call: TRBD1 (5 bases). V was pared by 2 bases and J by 0 bases, with 11 bases between. This CDR3 has 16 residues. Germline CDR1 MNHNS, CDR2 SASEGT.

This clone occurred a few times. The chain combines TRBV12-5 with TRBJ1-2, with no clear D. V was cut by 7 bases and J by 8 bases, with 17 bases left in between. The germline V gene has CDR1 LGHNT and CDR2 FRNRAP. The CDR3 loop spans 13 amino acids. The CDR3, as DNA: TGTGCTAGTGCCCCCCCGGGGTGGGGAGGCTACACCTTC. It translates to CASAPPGWGGYTF.

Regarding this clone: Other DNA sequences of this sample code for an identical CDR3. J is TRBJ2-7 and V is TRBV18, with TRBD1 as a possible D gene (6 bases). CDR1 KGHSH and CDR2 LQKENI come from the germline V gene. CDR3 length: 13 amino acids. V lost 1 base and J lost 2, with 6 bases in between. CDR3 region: CASSPQGAYEQYF. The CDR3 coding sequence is TGTGCCAGCTCACCACAGGGGGCCTACGAGCAGTACTTC.

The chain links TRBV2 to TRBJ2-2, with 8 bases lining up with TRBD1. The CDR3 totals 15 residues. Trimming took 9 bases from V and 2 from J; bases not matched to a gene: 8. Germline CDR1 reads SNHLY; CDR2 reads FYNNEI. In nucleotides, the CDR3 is TGTGCCAGTTTCCCGGGACAGGCTAACACCGGGGAGCTGTTTTTT. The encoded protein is CASFPGQANTGELFF.

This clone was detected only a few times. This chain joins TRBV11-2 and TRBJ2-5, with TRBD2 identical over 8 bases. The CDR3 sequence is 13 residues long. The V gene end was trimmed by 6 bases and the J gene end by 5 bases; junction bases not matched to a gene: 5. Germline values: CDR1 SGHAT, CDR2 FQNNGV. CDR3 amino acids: CASSSGAGETQYF. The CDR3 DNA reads TGTGCCAGCAGTAGCGGGGCCGGGGAGACCCAGTACTTC. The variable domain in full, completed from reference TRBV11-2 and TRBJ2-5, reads EAGVAQSPRYKIIEKRQSVAFWCNPISGHATLYWYQQILGQGPKLLIQFQNNGVVDDSQLPKDRFSAERLKGVDSTLKIQPAKLEDSAVYLCASSSGAGETQYFGPGTRLLVL.